Shown below are 28 T cell receptor beta chains from a single sample sequenced in a study of identical twins (dated by TCRdb to 2016 to 2017). Libraries were made using 5' RACE. The run used an Illumina HiSeq 2000. TCRdb trimmed the raw reads at Q25, called clones with MiXCR and kept productive beta chains. Rows matching on CDR3 protein sequence are summarized as one entry with the most common DNA and genes. The table for this sample lists some 1,600,000 distinct CDR3 sequences; less than 40% of them were counted only once. The ten largest clones add up to approximately 0.25% of the sample. Sequenced input: cord blood. Receptors were obtained from a newborn girl in good health.

There are many counts of this clonotype. The chain joins TRBV9 to TRBJ2-3, with unresolved D. The CDR3 is 13 residues long. The V gene lost 0 bases and the J gene lost 4 bases, with 6 bases spanning the gap. Germline V CDR1 and CDR2: SGDLS, YYNGEE. The CDR3 spells CASSVESPDTQYF. Written as DNA, the CDR3 is TGTGCCAGCAGCGTAGAGTCCCCAGATACGCAGTATTTT. Together with reference TRBV9 and TRBJ2-3, the CDR3 gives the full variable domain: DSGVTQTPKHLITATGQRVTLRCSPRSGDLSVYWYQQSLDQGLQFLIQYYNGEERAKGNILERFSAQQFPDLHSELNLSSLELGDSALYFCASSVESPDTQYFGPGTRLTVL.

The CDR3 region has the DNA TGTGCCAGCAGCCAGAACCCCGAGGGGACCCAGTACTTC. It is translated as CASSQNPEGTQYF. The V call is TRBV14, the J call TRBJ2-5, with D maybe TRBD2 (5 bases). The CDR3 loop spans 13 amino acids. Trimming cost V 3 bases and J 7 bases, with 12 bases left between them. Germline V CDR1 and CDR2: SGHDN, FVKESK.

There are a few counts of this clonotype. The genes are TRBV11-1 and TRBJ2-6, with D hard to call. The CDR3 has 16 amino acids. Looked up from germline, CDR1 is SGHAT and CDR2 is FQDESV (reference sequence). V dropped 1 base and J dropped 0 bases, with 7 bases sitting between them. In DNA form, the CDR3 reads TGTGCCAGCAGCTTAGGGGTTCACTCTGGGGCCAACGTCCTGACTTTC. Translating it yields CASSLGVHSGANVLTF.

This clonotype was recorded a few times. The chain couples TRBV27 to TRBJ2-3; D gene uncertain. The CDR3 has 14 residues. V lost 8 bases and J lost 4, with 16 bases in between. Germline V gene data show CDR1 as MNHEY and CDR2 as SMNVEV (reference sequence). The chain's CDR3 is CASGVPRLPDTQYF. CDR3 DNA sequence: TGTGCCAGCGGAGTACCTAGGTTGCCAGATACGCAGTATTTT.

For this clonotype: Since no conserved phenylalanine or tryptophan closes the CDR3, a read error is the likely cause. The chain recombines TRBV10-3 with TRBJ1-2; maybe TRBD1 (6 bases). The V gene lost 6 bases and the J gene lost 8 bases, with 13 bases spanning the gap. CDR1 and CDR2 from the germline V gene are ENHRY and SYGVKD. This CDR3 comprises 12 residues. The CDR3: CAISADSSGYTS. The CDR3 DNA reads TGTGCCATCAGCGCGGACAGTTCGGGCTACACCTCC.

This chain links TRBV27 with TRBJ2-7; D gene uncertain. This CDR3 is built from 12 residues. Germline V gene sequence: CDR1 MNHEY, CDR2 SMNVEV (reference sequence). Trimming took off 7 bases at V and 2 bases at J, with 9 bases between the two ends. The CDR3 reads CASTRAPYEQYF. The CDR3 DNA reads TGTGCCAGCACCCGGGCCCCCTACGAGCAGTACTTC.

This clonotype was counted at least ten times. The chain links TRBV28 to TRBJ2-7, with D perhaps matching TRBD1 or TRBD2 (5 bases each). V lost 2 bases to trimming and J lost 0 bases, with 11 bases between them. Looked up from germline, CDR1 is MDHEN and CDR2 is SYDVKM. The CDR3 runs to 15 residues. This CDR3 is CASSLERGSSYEQYF. CDR3 in DNA: TGTGCCAGCAGTTTAGAGAGGGGAAGCTCCTACGAGCAGTACTTC.

This clonotype appeared once. The rearrangement links TRBV7-2 to TRBJ2-2; 8 bases align to TRBD2. J lost 0 bases, V lost 6 bases, and 15 bases had no gene match. This CDR3 is 19 amino acids long. CDR1 and CDR2 (germline): SGHTA, FQGNSA. The CDR3 sequence is CASSHKIWAGGPNTGELFF. CDR3 DNA: TGTGCCAGCAGTCACAAGATATGGGCGGGAGGCCCGAACACCGGGGAGCTGTTTTTT.

The DNA for the CDR3 is TGTGCCAGCTCACCACACAGCCTTCTCTCCTACGAGCAGTACTTC. It is translated as CASSPHSLLSYEQYF. The chain recombines TRBV18 with TRBJ2-7; D uncertain. In germline, CDR1 is KGHSH, CDR2 LQKENI. The CDR3 is 15 amino acids. V was clipped by 1 base and J by 0 bases, with 10 bases between them.

V and J are TRBV27 and TRBJ1-1; unclear D gene. Between the trimmed V and J ends, which lost 3 bases and 6 bases, there was a span of 20 bases. The V gene's germline CDR1 is MNHEY and CDR2 SMNVEV (reference sequence). The CDR3 loop spans 16 amino acids. The CDR3 nucleotides read TGTGCCAGCAGTTTTACCTACCGGCCTATCGGCGCTGAAGCTTTCTTT. Protein product: CASSFTYRPIGAEAFF.

V is TRBV5-5 and J is TRBJ2-4, with D hard to call. CDR1 and CDR2 (germline): SGHKS, YYEKEE (reference sequence). V lost 6 bases to trimming and J lost 7 bases, with 14 bases between them. This CDR3 has 13 amino acids. CDR3 sequence (DNA): TGTGCCAGCACCAAACTTCAGGAGAACATTCAGTACTTC. It encodes CASTKLQENIQYF.

This clonotype was detected only a few times. CDR3 sequence reads: CSARRRGTEAFF. The CDR3, as DNA: TGCAGTGCTAGGCGACGCGGCACTGAAGCTTTCTTT. V and J are TRBV20-1 and TRBJ1-1; D not resolved. Germline V CDR1 and CDR2: DFQATT, SNEGSKA (reference sequence). The V end lost 3 bases, the J end lost 4 bases, and 9 bases lay between the germline ends. The CDR3 runs to 12 residues.

The chain couples TRBV3-1 to TRBJ1-2, with TRBD1 matching 10 bases. CDR1 and CDR2 from the germline V gene are LGHDT and YNNKEL (reference sequence). Trimming took 2 bases from V and 8 from J; bases not matched to a gene: 5. The CDR3 covers 14 residues. The CDR3 sequence is CASSQPGQGGGYTF. CDR3 bases: TGTGCCAGCAGCCAACCCGGACAGGGGGGAGGCTACACCTTC.

This sequence joins TRBV7-9 and TRBJ1-6, with D unresolved. V lost 4 bases and J 6 bases, leaving 13 bases between the germline ends. The CDR3 covers 15 residues. Germline V gene sequence: CDR1 SEHNR, CDR2 FQNEAQ (reference sequence). CDR3 sequence: CASSSVGNSNSPLHF. Written as DNA, the CDR3 is TGTGCCAGCAGCTCAGTGGGGAATAGTAATTCACCCCTCCACTTT.

This clonotype occurred a few times. The J gene is TRBJ2-4, the V gene TRBV6-2 or TRBV6-3; 10 positions agree with TRBD2. The germline V gene has CDR1 MNHEY and CDR2 SVGEGT. This CDR3 has 18 residues. The J segment lost 1 base and the V segment lost 2 bases, leaving 8 bases of the junction unmatched. The CDR3 sequence: CASSYSLAGVKAKNIQYF. The CDR3 DNA is TGTGCCAGCAGTTACAGTCTAGCGGGAGTAAAGGCCAAAAACATTCAGTACTTC.

This chain joins TRBV14 and TRBJ2-3, with D possibly TRBD2 on 6 matching bases. The germline V gene has CDR1 SGHDN and CDR2 FVKESK. The CDR3 has 17 amino acids. Deletions cut 0 bases from V and 7 bases from J, with 20 bases between. CDR3 sequence: CASSQDWFGRVVNTQYF. The DNA of the CDR3 is TGTGCCAGCAGCCAAGATTGGTTCGGGAGAGTGGTAAATACGCAGTATTTT.

The table lists this clonotype with a few counts. CDR3 region: CASTREGAAFF. The CDR3 region has the DNA TGTGCCAGCACTCGTGAGGGCGCAGCTTTCTTT. J is TRBJ1-1 and V is TRBV2; no definite D call. The CDR3 spans 11 residues. The germline CDR1 and CDR2 sequences are SNHLY and FYNNEI. Trimming left V 7 bases short and J 10 bases short, with 13 bases between.

In this sample, this clonotype turned up a few times. The rearrangement links TRBV7-7 to TRBJ2-5, with 11 bases that match TRBD1. CDR1 is SSHAT and CDR2 is FNYEAQ in the germline V gene (reference sequence). CDR3 length equals 16 residues. Trimming removed 5 bases from V and 5 bases from J; junction bases left unmatched: 10. CDR3 region: CASSPGQGAVWETQYF. CDR3 coding DNA: TGTGCCAGCAGCCCCGGACAGGGGGCAGTTTGGGAGACCCAGTACTTC.

Points on this clonotype: One junction end does not reproduce the germline sequence, and a read error may be involved. The chain recombines TRBV7-7 with TRBJ2-7; 10 positions match TRBD2. The end of the DNA fits TRBJ2-1 better, so the J call may be wrong. Germline V CDR1 and CDR2: SSHAT, FNYEAQ (reference sequence). The CDR3 is 14 residues long. In nucleotides, the CDR3 is TGTGCTAGCAGTCGGAAGCGGGAGGGAAACGAGCAGTTCTTC. It is translated as CASSRKREGNEQFF.

The J gene is TRBJ2-1, the V gene TRBV20-1, with 12 bases fitting TRBD2. Germline trimming cut 3 bases from V and 3 bases from J; bases unmatched to any gene: 12. Germline lookup yields CDR1 DFQATT and CDR2 SNEGSKA (reference sequence). The CDR3 spans 18 residues. CDR3 sequence: CSASGRLAGGRDYNEQFF. CDR3 sequence (DNA): TGCAGTGCTAGTGGCCGGCTAGCGGGAGGGCGAGACTACAATGAGCAGTTCTTC.

The chain carries TRBV27 and TRBJ1-5, with D possibly matching TRBD1 (5 bases). The V gene lost 11 bases and the J gene lost 5 bases, with 13 bases spanning the gap. CDR3 size: 12 residues. Germline CDR1 reads MNHEY; CDR2 reads SMNVEV (reference sequence). As DNA, the CDR3 is TGTGCCGGCTCCGCAGGGTATCAGCCCCAGCATTTT. Translating gives CAGSAGYQPQHF.

As for this clonotype: One end of the junction is discordant with germline, which a read error may explain. The chain carries TRBV28 and TRBJ2-1; perhaps TRBD2 as D (6 bases). The CDR3 length is 15 residues. The germline CDR1 and CDR2 sequences are MDHEN and SYDVKM. This CDR3 reads CANSPPGTRYNEQFF. The CDR3 coding sequence is TGTGCCAACAGTCCACCCGGGACTCGGTACAATGAGCAGTTCTTC.

The V and J genes are TRBV3-1 and TRBJ2-1; 8 bases line up with TRBD2. Germline V CDR1 and CDR2: LGHDT, YNNKEL (reference sequence). This CDR3 has 15 amino acids. The V and J ends lost 6 bases and 5 bases, in that order; junction bases with no gene match: 9. The CDR3 bases are TGTGCCAGCAGTCCGAGCGGGAGTTCCCACAATGAGCAGTTCTTC. Translation gives CASSPSGSSHNEQFF.

This clonotype showed up just a few times. J is TRBJ2-3 and V is TRBV20-1; the match to TRBD2 covers 10 bases. Germline V gives CDR1 DFQATT, CDR2 SNEGSKA (reference sequence). CDR3 length: 14 amino acids. V dropped 1 base and J dropped 6; count of bases not matched to a gene: 4. CDR3 coding DNA: TGCAGTGCTAGAGGGCTAGCGGGGGTGGATACGCAGTATTTT. Amino acid sequence: CSARGLAGVDTQYF.

This sequence joins TRBV11-3 and TRBJ2-1; D remains unclear. Germline V gene sequence: CDR1 SGHNT, CDR2 YENEEA. CDR3 length: 13 amino acids. Trimming removed 0 bases from V and 9 bases from J, with 9 bases in between. The CDR3 region is CASSLDRYGEQFF. The CDR3 nucleotides are TGTGCCAGCAGCTTAGATCGGTATGGTGAGCAGTTCTTC.

The J gene is TRBJ2-1, the V gene TRBV5-1; D unclear. Germline V CDR1 and CDR2: SGHRS, YFSETQ. The V gene lost 1 base and the J gene lost 0 bases, with 11 bases spanning the gap. This CDR3 has 16 amino acids. The CDR3 DNA sequence: TGCGCCAGCAGCTTGCCAACGCTCAGCTCCTACAATGAGCAGTTCTTC. Translation: CASSLPTLSSYNEQFF. Complete variable domain (other parts from reference TRBV5-1 and TRBJ2-1): KAGVTQTPRYLIKTRGQQVTLSCSPISGHRSVSWYQQTPGQGLQFLFEYFSETQRNKGNFPGRFSGRQFSNSRSEMNVSTLELGDSALYLCASSLPTLSSYNEQFFGPGTRLTVL.

This clonotype was observed a few times. This chain uses TRBV20-1 with TRBJ2-4; weak D call: TRBD1 (5 bases). Germline V CDR1 and CDR2: DFQATT, SNEGSKA (reference sequence). Trimming removed 3 bases at V and 0 bases at J, with 9 bases between. This CDR3 is 14 amino acids long. CDR3: CSASKGLAKNIQYF. The DNA for the CDR3 is TGCAGTGCTAGTAAGGGGCTAGCCAAAAACATTCAGTACTTC.

This chain links TRBV6-5 with TRBJ2-7, with TRBD2 matching 8 bases. The germline V gene encodes CDR1 MNHEY and CDR2 SVGAGI. The CDR3 runs to 18 residues. After removal of 2 bases from V and 5 bases from J, the junction contained 17 bases not matched to a gene. The CDR3 protein is CASSYAGPKSGSGNEQYF. In DNA form, the CDR3 reads TGTGCCAGCAGTTACGCGGGTCCAAAAAGCGGGAGTGGTAACGAGCAGTACTTC.